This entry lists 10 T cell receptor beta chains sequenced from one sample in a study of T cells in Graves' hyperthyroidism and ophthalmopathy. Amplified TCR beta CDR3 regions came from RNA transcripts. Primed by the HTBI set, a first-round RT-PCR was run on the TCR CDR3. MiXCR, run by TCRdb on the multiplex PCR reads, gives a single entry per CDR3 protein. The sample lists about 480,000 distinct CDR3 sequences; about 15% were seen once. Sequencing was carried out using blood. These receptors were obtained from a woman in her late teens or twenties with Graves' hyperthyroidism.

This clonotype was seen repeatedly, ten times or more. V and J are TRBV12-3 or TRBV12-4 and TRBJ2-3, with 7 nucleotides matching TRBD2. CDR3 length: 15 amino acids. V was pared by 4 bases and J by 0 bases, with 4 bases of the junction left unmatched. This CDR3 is CASSSSSGSTDTQYF. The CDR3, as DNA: TGTGCCAGCAGTTCTTCTAGCGGAAGCACAGATACGCAGTATTTT.

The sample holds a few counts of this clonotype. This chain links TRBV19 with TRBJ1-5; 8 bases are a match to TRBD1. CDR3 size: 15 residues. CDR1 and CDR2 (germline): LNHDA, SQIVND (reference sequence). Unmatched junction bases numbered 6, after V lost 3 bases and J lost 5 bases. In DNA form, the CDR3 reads TGTGCCAGTAGTATTGCAGGGGGCGAATATCAGCCCCAGCATTTT. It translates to CASSIAGGEYQPQHF.

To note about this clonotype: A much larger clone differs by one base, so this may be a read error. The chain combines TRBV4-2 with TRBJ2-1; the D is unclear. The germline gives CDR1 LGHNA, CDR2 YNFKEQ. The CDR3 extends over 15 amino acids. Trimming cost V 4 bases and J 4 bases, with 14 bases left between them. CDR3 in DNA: TGTGCCAGCAGCCTCGATGCCGAACAGTACAATGAGCAGTTCTTC. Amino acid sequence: CASSLDAEQYNEQFF.

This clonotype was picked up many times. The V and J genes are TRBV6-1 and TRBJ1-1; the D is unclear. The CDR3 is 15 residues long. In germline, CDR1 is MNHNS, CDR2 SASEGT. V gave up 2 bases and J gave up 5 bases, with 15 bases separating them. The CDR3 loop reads CASSEFQPERTEAFF. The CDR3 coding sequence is TGTGCCAGCAGTGAATTCCAGCCCGAGAGGACTGAAGCTTTCTTT.

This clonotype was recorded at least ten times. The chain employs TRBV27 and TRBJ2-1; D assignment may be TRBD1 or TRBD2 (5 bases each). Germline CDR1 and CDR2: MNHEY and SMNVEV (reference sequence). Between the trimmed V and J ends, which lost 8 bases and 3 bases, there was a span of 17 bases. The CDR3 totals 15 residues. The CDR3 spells CASSGQGPNYNEQFF. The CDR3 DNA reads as TGTGCCAGCTCTGGGCAGGGACCTAACTACAATGAGCAGTTCTTC.

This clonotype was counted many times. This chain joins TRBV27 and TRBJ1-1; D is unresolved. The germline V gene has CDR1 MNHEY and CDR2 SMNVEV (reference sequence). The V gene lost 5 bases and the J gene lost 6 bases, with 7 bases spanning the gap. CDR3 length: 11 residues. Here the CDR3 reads CASSHGSEAFF. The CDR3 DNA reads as TGTGCCAGCAGTCATGGGTCTGAAGCTTTCTTT.

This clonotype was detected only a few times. The CDR3 region has the DNA TGTGCCAGCAGCTTAATAGGGGGGGCCGCCAAAAACATTCAGTACTTC. As protein: CASSLIGGAAKNIQYF. This rearrangement joins TRBV7-3 to TRBJ2-4; D perhaps matches TRBD2 (7 bases). This CDR3 contains 16 residues. Trimming cost V 1 base and J 1 base, with 11 bases left between them. Germline assignment: CDR1 SGHTA and CDR2 FQGTGA.

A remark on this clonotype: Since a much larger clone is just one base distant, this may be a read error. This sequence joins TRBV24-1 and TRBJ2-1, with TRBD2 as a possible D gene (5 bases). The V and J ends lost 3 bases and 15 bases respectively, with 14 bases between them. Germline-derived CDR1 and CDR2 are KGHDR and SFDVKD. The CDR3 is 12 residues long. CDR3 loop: CATSDQGRFRFF. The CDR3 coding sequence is TGTGCCACCAGTGATCAAGGGAGATTCCGGTTCTTC.

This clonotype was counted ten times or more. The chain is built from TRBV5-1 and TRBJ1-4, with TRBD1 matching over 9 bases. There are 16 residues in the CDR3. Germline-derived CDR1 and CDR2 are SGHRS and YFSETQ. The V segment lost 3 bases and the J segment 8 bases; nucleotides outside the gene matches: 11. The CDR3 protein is CASSSGTGQIWEKLFF. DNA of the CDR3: TGCGCCAGCAGCTCCGGGACAGGGCAGATTTGGGAAAAACTGTTTTTT.

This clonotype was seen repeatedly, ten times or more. The CDR3 DNA sequence: TGTGCCAGCAGCTTATCCCCTAGGGACAGGGGCACAGATACGCAGTATTTT. It specifies CASSLSPRDRGTDTQYF. V gene TRBV11-2 combines with J gene TRBJ2-3; TRBD1 matches at 9 bases. Per germline, CDR1 SGHAT and CDR2 FQNNGV. The trim removed 2 bases at V and 1 base at J, leaving 7 bases unmatched. The CDR3 spans 17 residues.